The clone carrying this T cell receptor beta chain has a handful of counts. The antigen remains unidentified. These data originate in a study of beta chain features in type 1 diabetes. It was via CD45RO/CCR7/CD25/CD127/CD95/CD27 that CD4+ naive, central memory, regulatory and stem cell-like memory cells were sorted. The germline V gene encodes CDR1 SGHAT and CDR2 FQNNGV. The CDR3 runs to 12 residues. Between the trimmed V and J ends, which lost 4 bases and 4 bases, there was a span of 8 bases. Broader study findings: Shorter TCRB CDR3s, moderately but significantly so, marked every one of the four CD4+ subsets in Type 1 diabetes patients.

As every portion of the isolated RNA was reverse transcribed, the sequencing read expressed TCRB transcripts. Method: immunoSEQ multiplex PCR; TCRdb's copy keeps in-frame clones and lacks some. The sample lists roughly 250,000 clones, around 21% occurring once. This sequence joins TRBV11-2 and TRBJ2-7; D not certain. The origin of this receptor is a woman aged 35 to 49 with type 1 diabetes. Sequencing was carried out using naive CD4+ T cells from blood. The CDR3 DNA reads TGTGCCAGCAGCTCGACTGGGTACGAGCAGTACTTC. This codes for CASSSTGYEQYF.